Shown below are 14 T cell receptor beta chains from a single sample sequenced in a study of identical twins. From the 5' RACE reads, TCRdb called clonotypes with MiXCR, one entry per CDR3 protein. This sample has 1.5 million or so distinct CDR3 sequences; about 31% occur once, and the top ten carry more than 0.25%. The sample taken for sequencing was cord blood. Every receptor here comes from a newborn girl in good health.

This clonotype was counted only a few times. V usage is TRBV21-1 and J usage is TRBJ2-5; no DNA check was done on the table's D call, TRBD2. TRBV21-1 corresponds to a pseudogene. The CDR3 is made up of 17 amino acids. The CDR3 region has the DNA TGTGCCAGCAGCAAAGCCATTCCGGGACTAGCTTTGGAGACCCAGTACTTC. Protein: CASSKAIPGLALETQYF.

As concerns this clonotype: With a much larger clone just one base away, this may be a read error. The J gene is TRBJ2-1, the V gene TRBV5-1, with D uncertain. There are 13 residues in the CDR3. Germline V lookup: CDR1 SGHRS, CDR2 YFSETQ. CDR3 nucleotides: TGCGCCAGCAGTCATGACGGATACAATGAGCGGTTCTTC. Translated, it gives CASSHDGYNERFF. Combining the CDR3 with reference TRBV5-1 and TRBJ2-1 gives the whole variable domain KAGVTQTPRYLIKTRGQQVTLSCSPISGHRSVSWYQQTPGQGLQFLFEYFSETQRNKGNFPGRFSGRQFSNSRSEMNVSTLELGDSALYLCASSHDGYNERFFGPGTRLTVL.

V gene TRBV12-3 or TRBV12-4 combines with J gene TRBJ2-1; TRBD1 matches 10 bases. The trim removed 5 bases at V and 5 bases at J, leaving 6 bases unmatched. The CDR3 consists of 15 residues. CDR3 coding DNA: TGTGCCAGCAGTATTAGACAGGGGGCAAACAATGAGCAGTTCTTC. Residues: CASSIRQGANNEQFF.

This CDR3 reads CVCWTEGDEQFF. CDR3 DNA sequence: TGTGTCTGCTGGACAGAAGGGGATGAGCAGTTCTTC. The gene calls are TRBV13 and TRBJ2-1, with D possibly being TRBD1 (6 bases). This CDR3 spans 12 amino acids. Germline values: CDR1 PRHDT, CDR2 FYEKMQ (reference sequence).

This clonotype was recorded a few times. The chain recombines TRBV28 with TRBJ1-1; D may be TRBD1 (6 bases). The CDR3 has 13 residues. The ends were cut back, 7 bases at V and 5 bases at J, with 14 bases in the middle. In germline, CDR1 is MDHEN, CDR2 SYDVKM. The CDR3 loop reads CASMGGARTEAFF. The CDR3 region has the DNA TGTGCCAGCATGGGGGGCGCGAGGACTGAAGCTTTCTTT.

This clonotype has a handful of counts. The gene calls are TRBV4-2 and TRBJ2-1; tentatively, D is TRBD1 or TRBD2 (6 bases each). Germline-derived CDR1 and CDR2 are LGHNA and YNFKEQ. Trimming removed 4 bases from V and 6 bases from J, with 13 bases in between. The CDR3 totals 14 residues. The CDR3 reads CASSRGAEVNEQFF. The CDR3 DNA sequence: TGTGCCAGCAGCCGGGGGGCCGAAGTCAATGAGCAGTTCTTC.

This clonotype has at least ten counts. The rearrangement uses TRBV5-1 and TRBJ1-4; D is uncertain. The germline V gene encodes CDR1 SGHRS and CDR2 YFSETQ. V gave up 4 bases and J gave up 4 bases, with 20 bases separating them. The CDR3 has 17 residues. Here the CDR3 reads CASSLARGANVNEKLFF. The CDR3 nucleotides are TGCGCCAGCAGCCTCGCGCGCGGAGCTAATGTTAATGAAAAACTGTTTTTT. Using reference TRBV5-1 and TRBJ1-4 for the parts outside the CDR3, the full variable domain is KAGVTQTPRYLIKTRGQQVTLSCSPISGHRSVSWYQQTPGQGLQFLFEYFSETQRNKGNFPGRFSGRQFSNSRSEMNVSTLELGDSALYLCASSLARGANVNEKLFFGSGTQLSVL.

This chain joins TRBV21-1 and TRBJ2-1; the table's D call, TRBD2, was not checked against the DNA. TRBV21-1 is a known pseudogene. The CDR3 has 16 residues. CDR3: CASSKVLAGPRDEQFF. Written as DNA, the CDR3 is TGTGCCAGCAGCAAAGTTCTAGCGGGACCCAGGGATGAGCAGTTCTTC.

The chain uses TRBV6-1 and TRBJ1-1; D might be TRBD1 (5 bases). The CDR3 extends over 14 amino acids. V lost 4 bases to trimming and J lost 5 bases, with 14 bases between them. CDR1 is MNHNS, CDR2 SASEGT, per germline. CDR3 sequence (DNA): TGTGCCAGCAGTGCGGGAGGGGTCGTTACTGAAGCTTTCTTT. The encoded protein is CASSAGGVVTEAFF.

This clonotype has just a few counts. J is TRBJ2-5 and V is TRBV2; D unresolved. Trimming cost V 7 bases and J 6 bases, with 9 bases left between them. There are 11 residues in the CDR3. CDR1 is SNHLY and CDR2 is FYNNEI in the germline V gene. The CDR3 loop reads CASITMQTQYF. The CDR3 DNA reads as TGTGCCAGCATTACAATGCAGACCCAGTACTTC.

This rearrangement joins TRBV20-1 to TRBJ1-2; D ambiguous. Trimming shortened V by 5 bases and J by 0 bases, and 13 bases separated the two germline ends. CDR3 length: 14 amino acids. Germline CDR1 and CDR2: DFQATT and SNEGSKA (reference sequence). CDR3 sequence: CSAQAEGANYGYTF. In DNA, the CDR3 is TGCAGTGCTCAAGCGGAGGGCGCTAACTATGGCTACACCTTC.

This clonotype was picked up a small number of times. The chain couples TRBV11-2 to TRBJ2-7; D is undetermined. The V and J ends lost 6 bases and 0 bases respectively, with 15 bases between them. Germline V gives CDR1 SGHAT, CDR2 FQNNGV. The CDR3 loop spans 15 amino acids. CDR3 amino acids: CASSRIRHPSYEQYF. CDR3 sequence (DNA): TGTGCCAGCAGTCGGATAAGACATCCCTCCTACGAGCAGTACTTC.

The DNA of the CDR3 is TGTGCCAGCGGCCTTAAGACTAGCGGGGTCACGCAGTATTTT. This codes for CASGLKTSGVTQYF. The chain links TRBV11-2 to TRBJ2-3; 11 nucleotides match TRBD2. Germline trimming cut 8 bases from V and 9 bases from J; bases unmatched to any gene: 10. Germline V gene lookup returns CDR1 SGHAT and CDR2 FQNNGV. This CDR3 has 14 amino acids.

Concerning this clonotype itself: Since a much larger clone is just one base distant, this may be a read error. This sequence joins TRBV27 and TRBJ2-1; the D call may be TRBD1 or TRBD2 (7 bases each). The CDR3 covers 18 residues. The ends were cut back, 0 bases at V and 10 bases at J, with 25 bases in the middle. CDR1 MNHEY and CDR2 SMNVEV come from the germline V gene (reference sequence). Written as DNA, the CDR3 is TGTGCCAGCAGTTTATCGAGAAAGCAGGGGGACTACACCTACGAGCAGTTCTTC. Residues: CASSLSRKQGDYTYEQFF.